This T cell receptor (beta chain) was sequenced during a study of blood T cells in healthy people across ages. Study results and limitations: Total diversity from one million sequenced T cells was likely underestimated.

Concerning this clonotype itself: Antigen unknown.

The V and J ends lost 7 bases and 2 bases respectively, with 18 bases between them. The CDR3 has 14 amino acids. The germline V gene has CDR1 DFQATT and CDR2 SNEGSKA (reference sequence). Next came a second PCR, run for roughly 6 to 11 cycles, which used a sample-barcoded 5' primer along with a J-beta primer mix. There were at least 3 million CDR3-containing paired-end reads obtained from each sample. TCRdb independently ran MiXCR on the 5' RACE reads; one entry per CDR3 protein. Among about 560,000 distinct CDR3 sequences listed, 25% to 35% were seen once. The same sample was also used in a study of T cells of mothers and their children. That paper states: RNA that had been extracted went wholly into cDNA synthesis, at 1.5 ug per 15 ul. Overlap ran slightly, non-significantly higher for related than unrelated mother-child pairs.

This TCR came from a boy aged 2 to 9 in good health. Material: blood. The chain combines TRBV20-1 with TRBJ2-7; D ambiguous. CDR3 in amino acids: CSVHARAPTYEQYF. DNA of the CDR3: TGCAGTGTCCATGCTCGGGCCCCGACCTACGAGCAGTACTTC.